The clone carrying this T cell receptor beta chain appeared once. This sample is drawn from a study of shared clonotypes between healthy human individuals. Germline V CDR1 and CDR2: SQVTM, ANQGSEA. With V trimmed by 4 bases and J by 2 bases, 11 bases remained unmatched. This CDR3 region has 15 residues. Naive CD8 cells lacked CD45RO and underwent positive selection for CCR7, leaving out terminally differentiated effector memory CD45RA+ cells. The method was immunoSEQ multiplex PCR; TCRdb's version includes in-frame clones alone and lacks a portion of them. The sample lists roughly 600,000 clones; 95% to 98% were seen once.

The sample taken for sequencing was naive CD8+ T cells sorted from blood. This TCR derives from a man aged 30 to 45 in good health. The V gene is TRBV29-1, the J gene TRBJ2-7; 7 bases are shared with TRBD2. CDR3 protein: CSVGAVAGLTYEQYF. The CDR3, as DNA: TGCAGCGTTGGAGCGGTAGCGGGTCTTACCTACGAGCAGTACTTC.